Following are 17 T cell receptor beta chains from one sample sequenced in a study of OX40 agonist ivuxolimab in advanced cancers. Sequenced by immunoSEQ multiplex PCR; TCRdb stores in-frame clones only, minus some. The sample lists 98,000 or so clones; 75% to 90% were seen once. Sequenced material: CD4+ or CD8+ T cells sorted from blood, taken in a trial of the OX40 agonist ivuxolimab. All receptors come from an adult with an advanced solid tumor such as melanoma, head and neck, liver or kidney cancer.

The rearrangement uses TRBV28 and TRBJ1-3; D is undetermined. The V gene lost 8 bases and the J gene lost 0 bases, with 5 bases spanning the gap. The CDR3 length is 12 residues. From germline, CDR1 is MDHEN and CDR2 SYDVKM. The DNA of the CDR3 is TGTGCCAGCGAGGCCTCTGGAAACACCATATATTTT. Translation: CASEASGNTIYF.

This sequence joins TRBV6-1 and TRBJ2-4, with 9 bases identical to TRBD1. The germline gives CDR1 MNHNS, CDR2 SASEGT. The CDR3 consists of 15 residues. V was pared by 4 bases and J by 0 bases, with 1 base of the junction left unmatched. The CDR3 protein is CASSGGQGAKNIQYF. CDR3 DNA sequence: TGTGCCAGCAGTGGGGGACAGGGAGCCAAAAACATTCAGTACTTC.

Only one count was recorded for this clone. V and J are TRBV28 and TRBJ1-2, with 7 bases identical to TRBD1. The CDR3 has 12 residues. Trimming removed 8 bases from V and 8 bases from J; junction bases left unmatched: 8. CDR1 is MDHEN, CDR2 SYDVKM, per germline. CDR3 nucleotide sequence: TGTGCCAGCGGGAGGGGGCTAGGGGGCTACACCTTC. Translated: CASGRGLGGYTF.

The chain carries TRBV7-8 and TRBJ2-3; TRBD2 matches 9 bases. Germline loops: CDR1 SGHVS, CDR2 FQNEAQ. Trimming removed 5 bases from V and 6 bases from J; junction bases left unmatched: 6. The CDR3 consists of 14 residues. The CDR3 region has the DNA TGTGCCAGCAGCCCCCCGGGACTAGCCGATACGCAGTATTTT. The encoded protein is CASSPPGLADTQYF.

This clone has only one observation. This chain joins TRBV27 and TRBJ2-7; 8 bases map to TRBD2. Germline CDR1 and CDR2: MNHEY and SMNVEV (reference sequence). After removal of 8 bases from V and 3 bases from J, the junction contained 6 bases not matched to a gene. This CDR3 is 13 amino acids long. The CDR3 reads CASLAGCGYEQYV. DNA for the CDR3: TGTGCCAGCTTAGCGGGATGCGGCTACGAGCAGTACGTC.

The CDR3 spells CASRAGTGTGELFF. The CDR3 coding sequence is TGCGCCAGCAGAGCCGGGACAGGGACTGGGGAGCTGTTTTTT. The rearrangement links TRBV10-1 to TRBJ2-2; 9 bases are shared with TRBD1. V dropped 6 bases and J dropped 8; count of bases not matched to a gene: 7. CDR3 size: 14 residues. The germline V gene encodes CDR1 WNHNN and CDR2 SYGVQD (reference sequence).

This sequence joins TRBV2 and TRBJ1-5; D not resolved. Germline V gene sequence: CDR1 SNHLY, CDR2 FYNNEI. The germline V and J ends were trimmed by 8 bases and 5 bases, with 13 bases remaining between them. This CDR3 has 13 amino acids. DNA of the CDR3: TGTGCCAGCCCCTCTAGGGTACATCAGCCCCAGCATTTT. Amino acid sequence: CASPSRVHQPQHF.

The chain has TRBV5-1 and TRBJ2-5, with 8 bases that match TRBD1. Trimming removed 7 bases from V and 5 bases from J; junction bases left unmatched: 7. Germline V gives CDR1 SGHRS, CDR2 YFSETQ. The CDR3 is 13 amino acids. The chain's CDR3 is CASSQGAGETQYF. CDR3 sequence (DNA): TGCGCCAGCTCCCAGGGGGCTGGGGAGACCCAGTACTTC.

V and J are TRBV6-1 and TRBJ1-1; no definite D call. Germline V lookup: CDR1 MNHNS, CDR2 SASEGT. Trimming took 3 bases from V and 7 from J, leaving 15 bases between them. The CDR3 length is 14 residues. The CDR3 DNA sequence: TGTGCCAGCAGTGAGGGAATGGATCGAGGTGAAGCTTTCTTT. It specifies CASSEGMDRGEAFF.

This rearrangement joins TRBV6-6 to TRBJ2-1, with 7 bases lining up with TRBD2. From germline, CDR1 is MNHNY and CDR2 SVGAGI (reference sequence). V was pared by 5 bases and J by 3 bases, with 7 bases of the junction left unmatched. This CDR3 has 15 amino acids. CDR3 region: CASSLNLADYNEQFF. In nucleotides, the CDR3 is TGTGCCAGCAGTCTCAATCTAGCGGACTACAATGAGCAGTTCTTC.

The V call is TRBV5-1, the J call TRBJ1-4; 11 bases fit TRBD1. Germline lookup yields CDR1 SGHRS and CDR2 YFSETQ. This CDR3 comprises 16 residues. V was clipped by 4 bases and J by 7 bases; unmatched bases: 9. The CDR3 protein is CASSAGTGGSGEKLFF. The DNA of the CDR3 is TGCGCCAGCAGCGCCGGGACAGGGGGATCTGGTGAAAAACTGTTTTTT.

This chain links TRBV5-1 with TRBJ1-1, with 8 bases identical to TRBD1. V lost 4 bases to trimming and J lost 2 bases; unmatched junction nucleotides: 7. The CDR3 has 15 amino acids. The V gene's germline CDR1 is SGHRS and CDR2 YFSETQ. CDR3 sequence reads: CASSNLGQANTEAFF. The DNA for the CDR3 is TGCGCCAGCAGCAACCTGGGACAGGCTAACACTGAAGCTTTCTTT. Using reference TRBV5-1 and TRBJ1-1 for the parts outside the CDR3, the full variable domain is KAGVTQTPRYLIKTRGQQVTLSCSPISGHRSVSWYQQTPGQGLQFLFEYFSETQRNKGNFPGRFSGRQFSNSRSEMNVSTLELGDSALYLCASSNLGQANTEAFFGQGTRLTVV.

The CDR3 DNA reads TGCGCCAGCAGCCCCTTATTGAAGGGCGGGGAGCTGTTTTTT. As protein: CASSPLLKGGELFF. The rearrangement links TRBV4-1 to TRBJ2-2; D is uncertain. The V gene lost 4 bases and the J gene lost 7 bases, with 13 bases spanning the gap. The CDR3 sequence is 14 residues long. Per the germline V gene, CDR1 is MGHRA and CDR2 is YSYEKL.

The chain uses TRBV6-1 and TRBJ1-5, with D possibly being TRBD1 (5 bases). Germline CDR1 reads MNHNS; CDR2 reads SASEGT. The CDR3 totals 15 residues. Trimming removed 3 bases at V and 1 base at J, with 10 bases between. Here the CDR3 reads CASSDSGGSNQPQHF. The CDR3 DNA is TGTGCCAGCAGTGATTCGGGGGGGAGCAATCAGCCCCAGCATTTT.

The rearrangement joins TRBV7-2 to TRBJ1-1; possible D gene TRBD1, 6 bases. Germline CDR1 is SGHTA and CDR2 is FQGNSA. The V gene lost 4 bases and the J gene lost 1 base, with 16 bases spanning the gap. The CDR3 consists of 16 residues. The CDR3 sequence: CASSSALRGQNTEAFF. CDR3 nucleotides: TGTGCCAGCAGCTCGGCCCTGCGGGGACAGAACACTGAAGCTTTCTTT.

The V call is TRBV11-3, the J call TRBJ2-1; 8 bases fit TRBD2. The CDR3 loop spans 17 amino acids. Germline V gene lookup returns CDR1 SGHNT and CDR2 YENEEA. The trim removed 5 bases at V and 9 bases at J, leaving 18 bases unmatched. The DNA for the CDR3 is TGTGCCAGCAGCCCCCCCCTTCGAAACGGGAGGGCCGGTGAGCAGTTCTTC. Its translation: CASSPPLRNGRAGEQFF. Supplemented by reference TRBV11-3 and TRBJ2-1, the full variable domain reads EAGVVQSPRYKIIEKKQPVAFWCNPISGHNTLYWYLQNLGQGPELLIRYENEEAVDDSQLPKDRFSAERLKGVDSTLKIQPAELGDSAVYLCASSPPLRNGRAGEQFFGPGTRLTVL.

The V and J genes are TRBV28 and TRBJ1-1; 8 bases agree with TRBD1. The CDR3 loop spans 16 amino acids. Germline trimming cut 5 bases from V and 1 base from J; bases unmatched to any gene: 9. Germline V lookup: CDR1 MDHEN, CDR2 SYDVKM. Written as DNA, the CDR3 is TGTGCCAGCAGTCTCGGTACAGGGGGGGGGAACACTGAAGCTTTCTTT. It translates to CASSLGTGGGNTEAFF.